The 18 T cell receptor beta chains in this list originate from one sample, sequenced in a study of tumor-infiltrating lymphocytes in primary liver carcinoma (dated by TCRdb to 2017 to 2019). Without any cell sorting, total RNA and DNA were co-extracted from approximately 22-30 mg of bulk tissue using the AllPrep DNA/RNA mini kit. Sequenced on an Illumina HiSeq 2500. A constant-region primer and ProtoScript II reverse transcriptase were used to reverse-transcribe TCRbeta-specific cDNA from about 530 ng total RNA. TCRbeta libraries were built with three nested multiplex PCR rounds, a slightly modified ARM-PCR procedure. The first two PCR rounds used multiplex TRBV1-TRBV30 forward primers with a Cbeta reverse primer, each for 10 to 11 cycles. The raw public data were reprocessed by TCRdb itself: fastp quality trimming at Q25, MiXCR clonotype calling, in-frame beta chains only. Each record represents a unique CDR3 protein, reported with the most common genes and DNA among its rows. The sample records about 35,000 distinct CDR3 sequences, roughly 69% of which are singletons. The top ten hold roughly 15% of the sample.

Material for sequencing was liver tumor tissue from sampling region 4. This specimen's cell subset or site label, per the study, means: tumor region T4, right-lateral pole. The receptors here all came from a man aged 40-49 years with primary liver carcinoma and hepatitis B virus infection.

Concerning this clonotype: The germline gene is not matched at one end of the junction; a read error may be the cause. The chain combines TRBV6-5 with TRBJ1-1, with 9 positions matching TRBD1. Germline lookup yields CDR1 MNHEY and CDR2 SVGAGI. This CDR3 comprises 13 residues. CDR3 sequence reads: CASSRTGDTEVFF. DNA for the CDR3: TGTGCTAGCAGTAGGACAGGGGATACAGAAGTTTTCTTT.

Concerning this clonotype itself: A read error may explain this, as a much larger clone is one base away. The chain employs TRBV7-2 and TRBJ2-7; D not resolved. Germline V gene lookup returns CDR1 SGHTA and CDR2 FQGNSA. Trimming took off 5 bases at V and 0 bases at J, with 20 bases between the two ends. This CDR3 is built from 17 residues. The CDR3, as DNA: TGTGCCAGCAGCACCCCCCTCGAAGTCCCAACCTCCTACGAGCAGTACTTC. Its translation is CASSTPLEVPTSYEQYF.

The CDR3 DNA follows: TGTGCCAGCAGCCCGACCTGGACTAGCGGGTGTGGAGATACGCAGTATTTT. It specifies CASSPTWTSGCGDTQYF. This chain connects TRBV5-5 to TRBJ2-3; TRBD2 matches at 11 bases. Looked up from germline, CDR1 is SGHKS and CDR2 is YYEKEE (reference sequence). The length of the CDR3 is 17 residues. Trimming cost V 4 bases and J 5 bases; bases outside gene matches: 12.

Comment on this clonotype: An end of the junction does not agree with germline; a read error may underlie this. This chain connects TRBV6-1 to TRBJ2-7; tentative D call: TRBD1 (6 bases). Germline loops: CDR1 MNHNS, CDR2 SASEGT. This CDR3 is 15 amino acids long. In DNA, the CDR3 is TGTGCCAGCAGCGAAGCTAGGGAGACAGGTAACGAGCAGTACTTC. The encoded protein is CASSEARETGNEQYF.

For this clonotype: At one end the junction does not follow the germline gene, possibly because of a read error. The gene calls are TRBV5-1 and TRBJ2-2; D possibly matches TRBD1 or TRBD2 (5 bases each). This CDR3 has 13 residues. Germline V gene sequence: CDR1 SGHRS, CDR2 YFSETQ. DNA for the CDR3: TGCGCCAGCAGCCGAGACAGTACCGGGGTGCTGTTTTTT. It codes for CASSRDSTGVLFF. Based on the CDR3 plus reference TRBV5-1 and TRBJ2-2, the full variable domain is KAGVTQTPRYLIKTRGQQVTLSCSPISGHRSVSWYQQTPGQGLQFLFEYFSETQRNKGNFPGRFSGRQFSNSRSEMNVSTLELGDSALYLCASSRDSTGVLFFGEGSRLTVL.

Comments on this clonotype: A read error is likely, as this CDR3 ends without the conserved phenylalanine or tryptophan. This sequence joins TRBV5-1 and TRBJ1-2; the match to TRBD1 covers 7 bases. The CDR3 length is 15 residues. CDR1 and CDR2 (germline): SGHRS, YFSETQ. CDR3 residues: CASSLDPGTAYGYTI. CDR3 nucleotides: TGCGCAAGCAGCTTGGACCCCGGGACAGCGTATGGTTACACCATC.

In regard to this clonotype: In this CDR3 the conserved last residue, phenylalanine or tryptophan, is missing, so a read error is likely. The rearrangement joins TRBV30 to TRBJ1-6, with 10 positions matching TRBD1. The J segment lost 8 bases and the V segment lost 6 bases, leaving 7 bases of the junction unmatched. Germline V gene data show CDR1 as GTSNPN and CDR2 as SVGIG (reference sequence). There are 14 residues in the CDR3. DNA for the CDR3: TGTGCCTGTAGTACCGGGACAGGGGATTCACCCCTCCACTGT. Translation: CACSTGTGDSPLHC.

The chain links TRBV28 to TRBJ2-1; 8 nucleotides agree with TRBD2. Germline CDR1 and CDR2: MDHEN and SYDVKM. Germline trimming cut 4 bases from V and 9 bases from J; bases unmatched to any gene: 8. The CDR3 is 14 amino acids. The CDR3 here is CASSYSGTRFEQFF. Written as DNA, the CDR3 is TGTGCCAGCAGTTATAGCGGGACTAGGTTTGAGCAGTTCTTC.

This rearrangement joins TRBV29-1 to TRBJ2-3; D is uncertain. Germline V gives CDR1 SQVTM, CDR2 ANQGSEA. The CDR3 is 14 amino acids. V was clipped by 4 bases and J by 2 bases, with 13 bases between them. The DNA of the CDR3 is TGCAGCGTTGTTCCAAGGGCTGACACAGATACGCAGTATTTT. It yields the protein CSVVPRADTDTQYF.

Regarding this clonotype: Sequence at one end of the junction differs from germline and may be a read error. V gene TRBV14 combines with J gene TRBJ2-1; D ambiguous. This CDR3 has 16 amino acids. Germline V lookup: CDR1 SGHDN, CDR2 FVKESK. In DNA, the CDR3 is TGTACCAGTAGTGCCGTAGTGGGATGGGTAAACAATGAGCAGTTCTTC. Translation gives CTSSAVVGWVNNEQFF.

The table lists this clonotype with a count of one. At one end, the junction sequence differs from germline, possibly due to a read error. This chain joins TRBV4-3 and TRBJ2-2; 8 bases match TRBD2. This CDR3 has 15 residues. Looked up from germline, CDR1 is LGHNA and CDR2 is YSLEER. CDR3 in amino acids: CVSSQVAGHTGELFF. The CDR3 nucleotides read TGCGTCAGCAGTCAAGTAGCGGGACACACCGGGGAGCTGTTTTTT.

This clonotype was detected once. At one end, the junction sequence differs from germline, possibly due to a read error. V gene TRBV10-2 combines with J gene TRBJ2-1, with 7 bases lining up with TRBD2. CDR1 WSHSY and CDR2 SAAADI come from the germline V gene. The CDR3 extends over 16 amino acids. The CDR3 here is CASCDLGRLADNEQFF. The CDR3 nucleotides are TGTGCCAGCTGTGATTTGGGCAGACTAGCAGACAATGAGCAGTTCTTC.

The chain carries TRBV20-1 and TRBJ1-6, with D possibly being TRBD1 (5 bases). The CDR3 totals 13 residues. Germline assignment: CDR1 DFQATT and CDR2 SNEGSKA (reference sequence). Trimming left V 8 bases short and J 5 bases short, with 13 bases between. The CDR3 DNA reads TGCAGTACCGGCGCGGGACATAATTCACCCCTCCACTTT. Its protein product is CSTGAGHNSPLHF.

In this sample, this clonotype turned up a few times. Here the CDR3 reads CASNFRGGRQETQYF. CDR3 nucleotides: TGTGCCAGTAACTTCAGGGGAGGGCGACAAGAGACCCAGTACTTC. This chain joins TRBV11-2 and TRBJ2-5; TRBD2 might be the D (7 bases). CDR1 and CDR2 from the germline V gene are SGHAT and FQNNGV. CDR3 length equals 15 residues. Trimming shortened V by 9 bases and J by 2 bases, and 19 bases separated the two germline ends.

Worth noting for this clonotype: A read error is likely, as this CDR3 ends without the conserved phenylalanine or tryptophan. This sequence joins TRBV11-3 and TRBJ2-1; no definite D call. CDR1 is SGHNT and CDR2 is YENEEA in the germline V gene. CDR3 size: 12 residues. CDR3 residues: CANSLNANVQFL. The CDR3 coding sequence is TGTGCCAACAGCTTAAATGCCAATGTGCAGTTCCTC.

The chain joins TRBV11-1 to TRBJ2-1; TRBD2 matches 8 bases. After removal of 6 bases from V and 7 bases from J, the junction contained 5 bases not matched to a gene. The germline V gene encodes CDR1 SGHAT and CDR2 FQDESV (reference sequence). This CDR3 has 13 amino acids. The CDR3 nucleotides are TGTGCCAGCAGAGCGGGAGTGTCGAATGAGCAGTTCTTC. It translates to CASRAGVSNEQFF.

In regard to this clonotype: Its ends do not fully match the called genes, so a read error is possible. The V gene is TRBV29-1, the J gene TRBJ1-2, with a tentative D call TRBD1 (5 bases). CDR1 SQVTM and CDR2 ANQGSEA come from the germline V gene. The CDR3 totals 15 residues. The CDR3 coding sequence is TGCAGCGTTGGGCAGGACTGGGGCGTGGGCTATGACTACACCTTC. Protein product: CSVGQDWGVGYDYTF.

To note about this clonotype: At one of its ends the junction is not consistent with the germline gene, which may arise from a read error. This chain links TRBV29-1 with TRBJ1-1, with TRBD1 as a possible D gene (5 bases). Germline V gives CDR1 SQVTM, CDR2 ANQGSEA. This CDR3 contains 15 residues. This chain's CDR3 is CSVLPGWGMSTEAFF. The CDR3 DNA sequence: TGCAGCGTTCTTCCGGGGTGGGGGATGAGCACTGAGGCTTTCTTT.